This TCR beta chain derives from a study of T cell responses to AZD1222 COVID-19 vaccine. Study-level findings and limits: Donors in the cohort were predominantly white British and more often female, and clonal diversity was possibly underestimated. Spike as a whole was targeted by vaccine-associated CD4 TCRs, dominant at 160-218 and 743-854. Epitopes outside B.1.351 and B.1.1.7 mutated regions reportedly drew nearly half of spike TCRs. The repertoires were collected only after the peak T cell response.

TCRdb's copy holds only in-frame clones and misses some; the assay was immunoSEQ multiplex PCR. The sample holds some 110,000 clones, about nine tenths seen once. This CDR3 comprises 13 residues. The V and J ends lost 1 base and 4 bases respectively, with 8 bases between them. Germline CDR1 is SGHDT and CDR2 is YYEEEE. This clone was counted only a few times. No antigen is known for it. V gene TRBV5-6 combines with J gene TRBJ2-5; no firm D call. This specimen was peripheral blood, taken 28 days after the second dose of the MenACWY control vaccine. This TCR was recovered from an adult who received the MenACWY meningococcal vaccine as a control. CDR3 bases: TGTGCCAGCAGCTTGTTCCTAGGAGAGACCCAGTACTTC. Translated: CASSLFLGETQYF.